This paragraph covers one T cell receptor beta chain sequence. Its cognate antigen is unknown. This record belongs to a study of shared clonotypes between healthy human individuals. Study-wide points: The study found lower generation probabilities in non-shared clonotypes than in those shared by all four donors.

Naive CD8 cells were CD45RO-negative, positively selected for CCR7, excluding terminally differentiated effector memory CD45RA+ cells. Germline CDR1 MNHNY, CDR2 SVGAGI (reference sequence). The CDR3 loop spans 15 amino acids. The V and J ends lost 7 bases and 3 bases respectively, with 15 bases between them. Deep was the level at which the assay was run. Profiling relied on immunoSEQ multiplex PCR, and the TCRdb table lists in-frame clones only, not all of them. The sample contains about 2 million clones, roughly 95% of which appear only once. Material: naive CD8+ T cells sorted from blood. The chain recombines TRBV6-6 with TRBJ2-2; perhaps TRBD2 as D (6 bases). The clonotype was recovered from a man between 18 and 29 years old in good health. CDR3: CASTSREYDTGELFF. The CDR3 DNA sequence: TGTGCCAGCACCAGCCGGGAGTACGACACCGGGGAGCTGTTTTTT.